These 16 T cell receptor beta chains were all obtained from the same sample, sequenced in a study of T cell responses to AZD1222 COVID-19 vaccine (dated by TCRdb to 2020 to 2023). Taken with the paper, the label for time point translates to: about 28 days (+/-7) after the second vaccine dose. Libraries were made using the immunoSEQ multiplex PCR assay. TCRdb holds this immuneACCESS table with in-frame rearrangements only. Some clones are missing; in checked studies, unresolved V genes explain under half, and the rest has no known cause. The sample records 130,000 or so clones, roughly 90% of which are singletons. The top ten clones comprise approximately 4% of the sample. The source material was peripheral blood, sampled 28 days after the second AZD1222 dose. The origin of the receptors is an adult who received the AZD1222 COVID-19 vaccine.

The V call is TRBV18, the J call TRBJ1-2; D uncertain. CDR1 and CDR2 from the germline V gene are KGHSH and LQKENI. This CDR3 region has 15 residues. The V gene lost 4 bases and the J gene lost 1 base, with 13 bases spanning the gap. CDR3 DNA sequence: TGTGCCAGCTCACGTAAACTCCAATATAACTATGGCTACACCTTC. Translation: CASSRKLQYNYGYTF. Full variable domain (missing parts from reference TRBV18 and TRBJ1-2): NAGVMQNPRHLVRRRGQEARLRCSPMKGHSHVYWYRQLPEEGLKFMVYLQKENIIDESGMPKERFSAEFPKEGPSILRIQQVVRGDSAAYFCASSRKLQYNYGYTFGSGTRLTVV.

The CDR3 nucleotides are TGTGCCAGCAGCTTACAAGGAAACTATGGCTACACCTTC. Its protein product is CASSLQGNYGYTF. This rearrangement joins TRBV7-3 to TRBJ1-2; D remains ambiguous. The V end lost 2 bases, the J end lost 2 bases, and 6 bases lay between the germline ends. The CDR3 totals 13 residues. Looked up from germline, CDR1 is SGHTA and CDR2 is FQGTGA.

The chain recombines TRBV3-1 (or the pseudogene TRBV3-2) with TRBJ2-3; 9 bases line up with TRBD2. CDR3 size: 15 residues. With V trimmed by 2 bases and J by 1 base, 1 base remained unmatched. The V gene's germline CDR1 is LGHDT and CDR2 YNNKEL (reference sequence). CDR3 sequence: CASSQLAGGTDTQYF. CDR3 nucleotide sequence: TGTGCCAGCAGCCAATTAGCGGGGGGCACAGATACGCAGTATTTT.

The genes are TRBV6-2 or TRBV6-3 and TRBJ2-2; no definite D call. V gave up 5 bases and J gave up 7 bases, with 17 bases separating them. CDR1 MNHEY and CDR2 SVGEGT come from the germline V gene. The CDR3 spans 15 residues. CDR3 sequence reads: CASSPPLGSHGELFF. CDR3 DNA sequence: TGTGCCAGCAGTCCACCGCTTGGCAGTCACGGGGAGCTGTTTTTT.

The chain is built from TRBV4-2 and TRBJ1-5; possibly TRBD1 for D (6 bases). With 4 bases removed from V and 10 bases from J, the gap between germline ends came to 17 bases. Germline V gives CDR1 LGHNA, CDR2 YNFKEQ. The CDR3 runs to 14 residues. The CDR3 loop reads CASSLVGEGDPQHF. The CDR3 DNA reads as TGTGCCAGCAGCCTGGTTGGGGAGGGGGATCCCCAGCATTTT.

This chain connects TRBV9 to TRBJ1-3, with 7 nucleotides matching TRBD1. The V and J ends lost 4 bases and 2 bases, in that order; junction bases with no gene match: 6. The CDR3 covers 15 residues. The germline V gene encodes CDR1 SGDLS and CDR2 YYNGEE. For the CDR3, the DNA is TGTGCCAGCAGCCTCGAGACAGGGACTGGAAACACCATATATTTT. As protein: CASSLETGTGNTIYF.

The chain has TRBV6-2 or TRBV6-3 and TRBJ1-1; D is undetermined. Germline V lookup: CDR1 MNHEY, CDR2 SVGEGT. Trimming removed 6 bases at V and 3 bases at J, with 11 bases between. The CDR3 is 13 residues long. The CDR3 DNA is TGTGCCAGCAGCGTCGATGCCTACACTGAAGCTTTCTTT. It specifies CASSVDAYTEAFF.

This CDR3 is CSVAGSSTDTQYF. The CDR3 DNA follows: TGCAGCGTTGCGGGGTCGTCCACAGATACGCAGTATTTT. The chain couples TRBV29-1 to TRBJ2-3, with TRBD2 as a possible D gene (5 bases). Germline V lookup: CDR1 SQVTM, CDR2 ANQGSEA. Between the trimmed V and J ends, which lost 4 bases and 2 bases, there was a span of 10 bases. This CDR3 comprises 13 residues.

This clone is a singleton in its sample. The chain employs TRBV2 and TRBJ1-3, with TRBD1 as a possible D gene (5 bases). V shed 9 bases and J shed 0 bases, with 9 bases lying between them. The CDR3 spans 13 residues. The germline V gene encodes CDR1 SNHLY and CDR2 FYNNEI. The CDR3 DNA is TGTGCCAGAGACAGTATCTCTGGAAACACCATATATTTT. This codes for CARDSISGNTIYF. Combining the CDR3 with reference TRBV2 and TRBJ1-3 gives the whole variable domain EPEVTQTPSHQVTQMGQEVILRCVPISNHLYFYWYRQILGQKVEFLVSFYNNEISEKSEIFDDQFSVERPDGSNFTLKIRSTKLEDSAMYFCARDSISGNTIYFGEGSWLTVV.

The table lists this clone with a count of one. J is TRBJ2-4 and V is TRBV28, with 7 bases matching TRBD1. Unmatched junction bases numbered 2, after V lost 4 bases and J lost 8 bases. The germline gives CDR1 MDHEN, CDR2 SYDVKM. There are 12 residues in the CDR3. The CDR3 nucleotides are TGTGCCAGCAGTTACAGGGGTGACATTCAGTACTTC. Residues: CASSYRGDIQYF.

The chain is built from TRBV4-3 and TRBJ2-1; D may be TRBD1 or TRBD2 (5 bases each). The germline V and J ends were trimmed by 2 bases and 7 bases, with 12 bases remaining between them. This CDR3 spans 14 amino acids. In germline, CDR1 is LGHNA, CDR2 YSLEER. The CDR3 nucleotides are TGCGCCAGCAGCCAACGGGACGTCGCGAATGAGCAGTTCTTC. It yields the protein CASSQRDVANEQFF.

The chain combines TRBV5-1 with TRBJ2-3, with D uncertain. The V end was cut by 4 bases, the J end by 2 bases, with 8 bases between. Per germline, CDR1 SGHRS and CDR2 YFSETQ. The CDR3 runs 13 residues. CDR3 amino acids: CASSSGDTDTQYF. As DNA, the CDR3 is TGCGCCAGCAGCAGTGGGGACACAGATACGCAGTATTTT. The complete variable domain, with remaining parts taken from reference TRBV5-1 and TRBJ2-3, reads KAGVTQTPRYLIKTRGQQVTLSCSPISGHRSVSWYQQTPGQGLQFLFEYFSETQRNKGNFPGRFSGRQFSNSRSEMNVSTLELGDSALYLCASSSGDTDTQYFGPGTRLTVL.

The J gene is TRBJ2-1, the V gene TRBV12-3 or TRBV12-4; D remains ambiguous. The CDR3 runs 11 residues. V was pared by 6 bases and J by 7 bases, with 7 bases between. The CDR3 region is CASRAWNEQFF. The CDR3 DNA reads TGTGCCAGCAGGGCCTGGAATGAGCAGTTCTTC.

The V and J genes are TRBV18 and TRBJ1-6; D is uncertain. The V end was cut by 3 bases, the J end by 14 bases, with 20 bases between. This CDR3 is 15 amino acids long. Germline loops: CDR1 KGHSH, CDR2 LQKENI. CDR3 nucleotides: TGTGCCAGCTCACCCTCGGGCCCGGCGGGCAGGACCCTCCACTTT. This gives the protein CASSPSGPAGRTLHF.

The CDR3 reads CASSSTTVNTEAFF. Here the CDR3 DNA reads TGCGCCAGCAGTAGTACGACGGTGAACACTGAAGCTTTCTTT. The rearrangement uses TRBV5-1 and TRBJ1-1; no definite D call. Germline CDR1 is SGHRS and CDR2 is YFSETQ. Trimming stripped 5 bases from V and 0 bases from J, with 11 bases between. The CDR3 is 14 amino acids.

The V call is TRBV10-3, the J call TRBJ1-5; D is uncertain. Germline V gene data show CDR1 as ENHRY and CDR2 as SYGVKD. This CDR3 region has 14 residues. The V end lost 2 bases, the J end lost 1 base, and 6 bases lay between the germline ends. DNA for the CDR3: TGTGCCATCAGTGAGGTTGAGAGCAATCAGCCCCAGCATTTT. Translation gives CAISEVESNQPQHF.